The present entry profiles one T cell receptor (beta chain) with its context. Ten or more counts support this clone. Its recognized antigen is unknown. The sequence runs out 3 residues before the end of the CDR3; the remainder is reconstructed from the germline J gene. This record belongs to a study of T cell clonality in common variable immunodeficiency (dated by TCRdb to between 2014 and 2016). Beyond this particular receptor, the publication reports: The authors noted that sequencing repertoires of T cell subpopulations would be needed to clarify what caused the increased clonality in CVID. CVID subjects shared fewer TCRbeta clones with each other than healthy controls did (p < 0.0001). Although equal DNA input was used, an average of about 81,820 unique sequences per sample was obtained for controls, compared with some 30,000 for CVID samples. Increased TCRbeta clonality was found in CVID subjects compared with healthy controls (t-test p = 0.018), with the increase being most characteristic of about a third of subjects. Differences among patients in the CVID cohort limited the correlations between repertoire features and clinical complications. Fewer deletions and N-nucleotide insertions were reportedly observed in CVID TCRbeta sequences, and highly modified clones with 13 or more V deletions were reportedly absent from CVID TCRbeta sequences.

V is cut by 4 bases and J by 4 bases, and the space between the germline ends is 12 bases. CDR1 and CDR2 (LNHDA, SQIVND) derive from the germline V gene (reference sequence). The CDR3 runs 14 residues from the cysteine to the phenylalanine. The 33 bases shown cover part of the CDR3, and their frame starts at base 1. Most CVID patients and most healthy controls were of Caucasian heritage. Heparinized peripheral whole blood samples of roughly 5 to 8.5 ml were obtained from each donor. Genomic DNA from adults with common variable immune deficiency (CVID) and from healthy adult controls was used to sequence TCRbeta CDR3 repertoires. The control group was made up of roughly 22 healthy adult volunteers (around 10 male and about twelve female) whose ages ranged from about 23 to 66 years, with a mean age of approximately 34. To isolate peripheral blood mononuclear cells, diluted blood was subjected to density centrifugation over Hypaque 1077 or Ficoll-Paque. Genomic DNA was obtained from unsorted mononuclear cells using either Qiagen column purification or a centrifugation-based method.

For sequencing, equivalent amounts of genomic DNA were input from CVID and control samples. For every sample, a 60 bp segment covering the rearranged TCRbeta CDR3 region was amplified and then sequenced. TCRbeta amplification used the immunoSEQ assay, a bias-corrected multiplex PCR with high-throughput sequencing. On the study's bioinformatics: Every unique nucleotide sequence counted as a clone and was annotated with V, D and J genes, copy number and frequency. Sequences were labeled productive if in frame, and non-productive if out of frame or containing stop codons. As previously described, clonality was calculated on the basis of Shannon's entropy. The predicted amino acid sequences of productive clones were used to derive the mean CDR3 Kyte-Doolittle hydropathy. Scaled V gene usage was hierarchically clustered using Manhattan distance and complete linkage with the R hclust function. Sharing of clones by CDR3 amino acid sequence was evaluated through resampling of 12 repertoires per group over 100 rounds. The repertoires were screened for over 60 published EBV-specific TCRbeta sequences and a few hundred published CMV-specific TCRbeta sequences. Analysis left out two CVID samples that produced under 10,000 sequences, so 45 or so CVID repertoires remained. Not all clones reach the TCRdb copy of this immuneACCESS table, which keeps in-frame sequences only. Checked studies attribute under half of the gap to unresolved V genes and leave the rest unexplained. The DNA was the basis for D and trimming; V, J and clone size are from that table. In this sample, 45,000 to 55,000 clones appear, none counted once only. The top ten clones comprise 5% to 7% of the sample.

This clonotype was sampled from a person between 18 and 70 years old in good health. Recombination connected TRBV19 to TRBJ2-3; the D segment could be TRBD1, given 5 matching bases. Sample: peripheral blood mononuclear cells. The CDR3 region has the sequence CASSTRQSSDTQYF. The sequenced CDR3 bases are TGTGCCAGTAGTACGCGACAGTCTTCAGATACG.